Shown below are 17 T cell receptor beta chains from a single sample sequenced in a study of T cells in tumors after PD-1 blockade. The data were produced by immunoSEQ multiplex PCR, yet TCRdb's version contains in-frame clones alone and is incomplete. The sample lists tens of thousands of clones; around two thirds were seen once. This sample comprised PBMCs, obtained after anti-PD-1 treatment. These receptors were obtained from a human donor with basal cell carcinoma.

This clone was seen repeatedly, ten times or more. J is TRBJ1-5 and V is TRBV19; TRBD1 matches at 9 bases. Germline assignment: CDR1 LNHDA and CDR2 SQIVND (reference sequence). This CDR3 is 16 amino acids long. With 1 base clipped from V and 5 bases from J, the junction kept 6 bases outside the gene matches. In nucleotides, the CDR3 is TGTGCCAGTAGTATAGGGTCCACAGGGGGCTATCAGCCCCAGCATTTT. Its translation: CASSIGSTGGYQPQHF.

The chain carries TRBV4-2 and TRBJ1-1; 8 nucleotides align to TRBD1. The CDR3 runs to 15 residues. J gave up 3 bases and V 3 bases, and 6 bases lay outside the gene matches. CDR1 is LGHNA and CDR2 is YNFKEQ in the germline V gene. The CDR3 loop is CASSHGQGADTEAFF. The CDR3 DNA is TGTGCCAGCAGCCATGGACAGGGAGCGGACACTGAAGCTTTCTTT.

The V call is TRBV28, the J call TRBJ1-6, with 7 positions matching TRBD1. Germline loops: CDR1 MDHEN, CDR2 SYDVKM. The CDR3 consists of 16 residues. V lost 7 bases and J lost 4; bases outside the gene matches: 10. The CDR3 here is CASTGGYQRYNSPLHF. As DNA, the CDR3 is TGTGCCAGCACAGGGGGATATCAGAGGTATAATTCACCCCTCCACTTT.

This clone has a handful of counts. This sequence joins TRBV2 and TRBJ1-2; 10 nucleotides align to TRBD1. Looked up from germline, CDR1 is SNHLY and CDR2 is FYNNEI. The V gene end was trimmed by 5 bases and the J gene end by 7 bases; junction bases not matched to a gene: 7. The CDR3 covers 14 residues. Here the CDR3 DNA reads TGTGCCAGCAGTCTATCCGGGACAGGGGTTGGCTACACCTTC. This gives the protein CASSLSGTGVGYTF.

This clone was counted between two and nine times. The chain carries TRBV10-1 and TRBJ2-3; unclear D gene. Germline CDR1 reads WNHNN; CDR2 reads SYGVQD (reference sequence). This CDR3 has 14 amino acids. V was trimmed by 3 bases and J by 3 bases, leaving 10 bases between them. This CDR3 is CASSEGERTDTQYF. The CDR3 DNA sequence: TGCGCCAGCAGTGAAGGAGAGAGGACAGATACGCAGTATTTT.

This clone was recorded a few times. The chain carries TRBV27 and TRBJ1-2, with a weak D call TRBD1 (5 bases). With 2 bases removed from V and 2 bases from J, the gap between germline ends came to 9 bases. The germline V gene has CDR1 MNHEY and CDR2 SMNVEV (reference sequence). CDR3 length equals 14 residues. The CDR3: CASSLTSGNYGYTF. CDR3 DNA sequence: TGTGCCAGCAGTTTAACGTCAGGGAACTATGGCTACACCTTC.

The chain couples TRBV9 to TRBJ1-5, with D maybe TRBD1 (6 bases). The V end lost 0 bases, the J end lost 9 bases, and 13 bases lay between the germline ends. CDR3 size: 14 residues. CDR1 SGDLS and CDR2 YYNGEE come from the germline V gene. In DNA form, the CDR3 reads TGTGCCAGCAGCGTAGAGGGGGGGGCGGGGCCCCAGCATTTT. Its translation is CASSVEGGAGPQHF.

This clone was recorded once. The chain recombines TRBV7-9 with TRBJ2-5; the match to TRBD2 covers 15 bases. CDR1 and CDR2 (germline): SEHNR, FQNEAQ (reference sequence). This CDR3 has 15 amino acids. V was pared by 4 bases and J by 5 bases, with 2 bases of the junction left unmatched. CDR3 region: CASSYGTSGGETQYF. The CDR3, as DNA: TGTGCCAGCAGCTACGGGACTAGCGGGGGGGAGACCCAGTACTTC.

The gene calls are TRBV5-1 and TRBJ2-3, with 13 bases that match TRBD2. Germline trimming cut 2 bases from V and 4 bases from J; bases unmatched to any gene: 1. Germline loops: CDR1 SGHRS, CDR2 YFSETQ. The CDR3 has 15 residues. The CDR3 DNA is TGCGCCAGCAGCTTTGGACTAGCGGGGGCAGATACGCAGTATTTT. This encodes CASSFGLAGADTQYF. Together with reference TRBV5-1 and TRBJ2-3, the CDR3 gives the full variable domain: KAGVTQTPRYLIKTRGQQVTLSCSPISGHRSVSWYQQTPGQGLQFLFEYFSETQRNKGNFPGRFSGRQFSNSRSEMNVSTLELGDSALYLCASSFGLAGADTQYFGPGTRLTVL.

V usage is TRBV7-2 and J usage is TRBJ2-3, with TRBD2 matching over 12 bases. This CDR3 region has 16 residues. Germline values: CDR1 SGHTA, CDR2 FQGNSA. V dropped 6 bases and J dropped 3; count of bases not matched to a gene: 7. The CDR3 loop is CASRPLAGGVTDTQYF. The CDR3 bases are TGTGCCAGCAGACCACTAGCGGGGGGTGTGACAGATACGCAGTATTTT.

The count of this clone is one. DNA for the CDR3: TGTGCCCGTCTGGACAGGGGAGGTGAAAAACTGTTTTTT. Protein: CARLDRGGEKLFF. V usage is TRBV30 and J usage is TRBJ1-4; 9 bases match TRBD1. Per the germline V gene, CDR1 is GTSNPN and CDR2 is SVGIG (reference sequence). J was trimmed by 7 bases and V by 8 bases; bases with no gene match: 8. This CDR3 has 13 amino acids.

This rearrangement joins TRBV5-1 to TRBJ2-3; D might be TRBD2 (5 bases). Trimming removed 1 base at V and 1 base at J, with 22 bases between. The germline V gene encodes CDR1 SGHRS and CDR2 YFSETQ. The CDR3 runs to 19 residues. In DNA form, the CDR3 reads TGCGCCAGCAGCTTGTATAGAGCGGCGGAAACCCTTGGCACAGATACGCAGTATTTT. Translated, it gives CASSLYRAAETLGTDTQYF.

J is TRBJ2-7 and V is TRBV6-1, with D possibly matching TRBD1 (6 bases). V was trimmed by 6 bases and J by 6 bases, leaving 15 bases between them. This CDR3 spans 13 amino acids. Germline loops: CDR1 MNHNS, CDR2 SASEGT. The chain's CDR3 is CASSQQGRREQYF. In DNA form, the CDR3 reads TGTGCCAGCAGCCAACAGGGAAGGCGCGAGCAGTACTTC.

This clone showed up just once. The CDR3, as DNA: TGCGCCAGCAGCCATCTACAGGGGGCGCAGGGATATGGCTACACCTTC. It specifies CASSHLQGAQGYGYTF. The chain combines TRBV5-1 with TRBJ1-2; 9 nucleotides match TRBD1. This CDR3 has 16 residues. J was trimmed by 5 bases and V by 4 bases; bases with no gene match: 12. The germline V gene encodes CDR1 SGHRS and CDR2 YFSETQ.

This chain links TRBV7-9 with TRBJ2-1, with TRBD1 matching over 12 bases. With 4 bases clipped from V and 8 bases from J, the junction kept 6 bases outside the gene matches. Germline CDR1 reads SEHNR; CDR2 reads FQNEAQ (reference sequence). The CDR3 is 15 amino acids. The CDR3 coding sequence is TGTGCCAGCAGCTCGACGGGACAGGGGGCTCATGAGCAGTTCTTC. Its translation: CASSSTGQGAHEQFF.

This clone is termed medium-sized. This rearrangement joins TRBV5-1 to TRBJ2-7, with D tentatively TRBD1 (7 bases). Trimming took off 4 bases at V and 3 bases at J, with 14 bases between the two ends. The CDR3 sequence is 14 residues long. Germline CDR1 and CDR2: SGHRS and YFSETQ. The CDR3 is CASSPGQGGYEQYF. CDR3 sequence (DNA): TGCGCCAGCAGCCCCGGGCAGGGGGGCTACGAGCAGTACTTC.

The CDR3 coding sequence is TGCGCCAGCGCCACGTCTCTACAGGGGGCAGAGGTGAACACTGAAGCTTTCTTT. Translating gives CASATSLQGAEVNTEAFF. The chain couples TRBV5-1 to TRBJ1-1; 9 bases line up with TRBD1. CDR1 is SGHRS and CDR2 is YFSETQ in the germline V gene. With V trimmed by 7 bases and J by 0 bases, 16 bases remained unmatched. This CDR3 has 18 amino acids.